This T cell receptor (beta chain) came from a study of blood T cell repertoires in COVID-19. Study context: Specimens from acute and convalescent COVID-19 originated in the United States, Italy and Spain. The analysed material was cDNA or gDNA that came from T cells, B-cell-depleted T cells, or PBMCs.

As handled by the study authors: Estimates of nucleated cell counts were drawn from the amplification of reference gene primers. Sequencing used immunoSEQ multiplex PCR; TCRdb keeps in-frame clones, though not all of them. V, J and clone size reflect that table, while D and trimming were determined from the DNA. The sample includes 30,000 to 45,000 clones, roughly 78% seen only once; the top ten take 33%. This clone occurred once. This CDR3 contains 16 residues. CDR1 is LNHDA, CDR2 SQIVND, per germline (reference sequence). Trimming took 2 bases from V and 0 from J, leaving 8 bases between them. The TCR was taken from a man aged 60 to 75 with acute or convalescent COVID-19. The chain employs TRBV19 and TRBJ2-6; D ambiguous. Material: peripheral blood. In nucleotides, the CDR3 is TGTGCCAGTAGTATATCTCCTAGCTCTGGGGCCAACGTCCTGACTTTC. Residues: CASSISPSSGANVLTF. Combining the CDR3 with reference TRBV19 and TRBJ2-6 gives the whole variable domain DGGITQSPKYLFRKEGQNVTLSCEQNLNHDAMYWYRQDPGQGLRLIYYSQIVNDFQKGDIAEGYSVSREKKESFPLTVTSAQKNPTAFYLCASSISPSSGANVLTFGAGSRLTVL.